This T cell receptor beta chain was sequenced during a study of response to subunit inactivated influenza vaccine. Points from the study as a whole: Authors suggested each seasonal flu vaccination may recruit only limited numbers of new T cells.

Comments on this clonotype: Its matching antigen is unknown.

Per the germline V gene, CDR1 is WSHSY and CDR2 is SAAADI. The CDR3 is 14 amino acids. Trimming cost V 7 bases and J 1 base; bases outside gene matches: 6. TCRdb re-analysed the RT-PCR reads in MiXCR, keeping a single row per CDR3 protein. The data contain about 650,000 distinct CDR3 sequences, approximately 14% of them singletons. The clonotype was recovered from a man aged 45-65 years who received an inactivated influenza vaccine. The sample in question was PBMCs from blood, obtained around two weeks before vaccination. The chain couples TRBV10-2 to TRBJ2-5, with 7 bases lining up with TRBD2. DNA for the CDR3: TGCGCCAGCAATCTCGGCGGGGGCCAAGAGACCCAGTACTTC. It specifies CASNLGGGQETQYF.